This paragraph covers one TCR beta chain sequence. The sample is drawn from a study of blood T cell repertoires in COVID-19. On the study more broadly: In each case, the material was cDNA or gDNA derived from T cells, B-cell-depleted T cells, or PBMCs.

This CDR3 spans 15 amino acids. In germline, CDR1 is SGHAT, CDR2 FQNNGV. The ends lost 1 base at V and 6 bases at J; junction bases unmatched: 4. Authors' analysis steps: Cell counts per sample came from amplifying reference gene primers. The protocol was immunoSEQ multiplex PCR, while the TCRdb copy is restricted to in-frame clones and leaves out a portion. V and J calls and clone size are copied from that table; D and trimming were computed from the DNA. The table records about 480,000 clones, about 88% of them present only once. Residents of 24 US areas, aged roughly 18 to 95 years, made up the participants.

V and J are TRBV11-2 and TRBJ2-1; TRBD1 agrees at 9 bases. The sequencing sample was made of PBMCs or T cells enriched from blood (not recorded which). This clonotype was sampled from a woman aged 55-75 years who had recovered from COVID-19. The CDR3 reads CASSLVVTGGNEQFF. For the CDR3, the DNA is TGTGCCAGCAGCTTAGTAGTGACAGGGGGCAATGAGCAGTTCTTC.